This T cell receptor beta chain was obtained from a study of shared clonotypes between healthy human individuals. Study observations and caveats: Compared with clonotypes that all four donors shared, non-shared clonotypes had lower generation probabilities. For naive CD4 cells, around 5.1% of clonotypes were shared across a handful of donors.

Germline CDR1 reads SNHLY; CDR2 reads FYNNEI. The CDR3 has 13 residues. V lost 5 bases and J 4 bases, leaving 11 bases between the germline ends. The donors were adults (healthy and HIV-negative) with no recent acute infections or vaccinations. The assay used deep level. Using immunoSEQ multiplex PCR, the repertoire was profiled, and TCRdb retains in-frame clones only, with some absent. The repertoire holds about 2 million clones, with 90% to 95% as singletons. Turning to this clone: Its antigen remains unidentified.

This sequence originates from a man aged 18 to 35 in good health. The chain uses TRBV2 and TRBJ1-2; D is unclear. Specimen: naive CD4+ T cells sorted from blood. Subset meaning: CD45RA+ positively selected. DNA for the CDR3: TGTGCCAGCAGTTCGGACGGAGGCTATGGCTACACCTTC. Its protein product is CASSSDGGYGYTF.